This T cell receptor beta chain stems from a study of blood T cell repertoires in COVID-19. In the study overall: The United States, Italy and Spain provided the acute and convalescent COVID-19 samples. PBMCs, B-cell-depleted T cells, or T cells were the source of the cDNA or gDNA that made up the material.

The table came from immunoSEQ multiplex PCR; TCRdb's copy has only in-frame clones and leaves some out. The sample lists around 170,000 clones, 88% occurring once. This CDR3 has 16 amino acids. With V trimmed by 4 bases and J by 3 bases, 11 bases remained unmatched. CDR1 and CDR2 from the germline V gene are MNHEY and SVGEGT. The specimen sequenced was peripheral blood. The chain couples TRBV6-2 or TRBV6-3 to TRBJ1-2, with 7 bases fitting TRBD1. The clonotype was recovered from a man in his fifties or sixties with acute or convalescent COVID-19. CDR3 bases: TGTGCCAGCAGTTCCACTCGGACAGGCTTGGACTATGGCTACACCTTC. It is translated as CASSSTRTGLDYGYTF.